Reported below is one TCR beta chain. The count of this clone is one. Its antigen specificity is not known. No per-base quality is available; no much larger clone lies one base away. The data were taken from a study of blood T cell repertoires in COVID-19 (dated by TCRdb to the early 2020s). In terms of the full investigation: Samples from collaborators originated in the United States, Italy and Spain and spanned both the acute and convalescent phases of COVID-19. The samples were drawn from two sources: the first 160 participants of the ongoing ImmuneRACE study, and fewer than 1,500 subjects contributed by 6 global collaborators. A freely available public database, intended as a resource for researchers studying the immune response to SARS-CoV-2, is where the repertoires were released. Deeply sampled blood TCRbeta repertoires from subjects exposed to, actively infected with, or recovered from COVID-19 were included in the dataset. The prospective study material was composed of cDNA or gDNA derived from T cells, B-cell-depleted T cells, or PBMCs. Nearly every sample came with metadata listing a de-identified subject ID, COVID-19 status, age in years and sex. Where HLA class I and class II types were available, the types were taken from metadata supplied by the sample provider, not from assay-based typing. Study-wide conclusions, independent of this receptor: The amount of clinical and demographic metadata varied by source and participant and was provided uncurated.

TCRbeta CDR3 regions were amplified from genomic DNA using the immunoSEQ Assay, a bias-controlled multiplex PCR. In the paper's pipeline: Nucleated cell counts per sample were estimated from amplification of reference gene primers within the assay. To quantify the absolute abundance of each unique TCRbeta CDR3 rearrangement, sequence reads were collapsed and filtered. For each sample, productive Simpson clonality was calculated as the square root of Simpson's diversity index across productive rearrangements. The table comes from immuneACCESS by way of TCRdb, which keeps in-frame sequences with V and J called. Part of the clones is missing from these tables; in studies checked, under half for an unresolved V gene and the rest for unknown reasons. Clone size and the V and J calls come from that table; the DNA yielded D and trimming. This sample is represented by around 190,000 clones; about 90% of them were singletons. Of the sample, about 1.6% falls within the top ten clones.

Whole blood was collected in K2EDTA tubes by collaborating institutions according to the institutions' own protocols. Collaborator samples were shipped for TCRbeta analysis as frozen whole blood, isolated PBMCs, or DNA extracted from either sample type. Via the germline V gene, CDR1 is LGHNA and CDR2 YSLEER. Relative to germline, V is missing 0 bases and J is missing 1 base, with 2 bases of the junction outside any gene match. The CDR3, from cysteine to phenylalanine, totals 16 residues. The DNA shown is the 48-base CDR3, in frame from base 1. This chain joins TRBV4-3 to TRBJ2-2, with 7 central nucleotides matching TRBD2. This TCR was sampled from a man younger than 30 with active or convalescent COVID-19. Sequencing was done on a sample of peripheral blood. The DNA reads TGCGCCAGCAGCCAAGATCTAGCGGTGAACACCGGGGAGCTGTTTTTT. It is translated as CASSQDLAVNTGELFF.